These 16 T cell receptor beta chains originate from one sample sequenced in a study of blood T cell repertoires in COVID-19. The data were produced by immunoSEQ multiplex PCR, yet TCRdb's version contains in-frame clones alone and is incomplete. The sample has more than 95,000 clones; approximately 80% are singletons. The sample taken for sequencing was peripheral blood. These receptors were taken from a man aged 55-75 years with acute or convalescent COVID-19.

The count of this clone is one. The chain links TRBV28 to TRBJ2-2, with 10 bases that match TRBD1. Per germline, CDR1 MDHEN and CDR2 SYDVKM. This CDR3 has 15 residues. Trimming took 3 bases from V and 6 from J; bases not matched to a gene: 4. CDR3 in DNA: TGTGCCAGCAGTTTTTTCGGACAGGGGGCCGGGGAGCTGTTTTTT. It yields the protein CASSFFGQGAGELFF. Variable domain in full (rest from reference TRBV28 and TRBJ2-2): DVKVTQSSRYLVKRTGEKVFLECVQDMDHENMFWYRQDPGLGLRLIYFSYDVKMKEKGDIPEGYSVSREKKERFSLILESASTNQTSMYLCASSFFGQGAGELFFGEGSRLTVL.

The CDR3 sequence is CASSTRTSGRFEQFF. CDR3 DNA: TGTGCCAGCAGCACCCGGACTAGCGGGAGGTTTGAGCAGTTCTTC. The chain joins TRBV7-2 to TRBJ2-1; TRBD2 aligns across 14 bases. The CDR3 is 15 amino acids. CDR1 and CDR2 from the germline V gene are SGHTA and FQGNSA. V was pared by 5 bases and J by 9 bases, with 6 bases of the junction left unmatched.

The chain is built from TRBV4-3 and TRBJ2-2, with D perhaps matching TRBD2 (5 bases). Germline V gene data show CDR1 as LGHNA and CDR2 as YSLEER. The CDR3 spans 14 residues. Trimming stripped 1 base from V and 4 bases from J, with 7 bases between. The CDR3 DNA follows: TGCGCCAGCAGCCAAGGACGGGGCACCGGGGAGCTGTTTTTT. Translating it yields CASSQGRGTGELFF.

The chain joins TRBV18 to TRBJ2-7, with D possibly being TRBD1 (7 bases). The CDR3 consists of 13 residues. The V gene's germline CDR1 is KGHSH and CDR2 LQKENI. V shed 4 bases and J shed 6 bases, with 13 bases lying between them. CDR3 DNA sequence: TGTGCCAGCTCACGTGACAGGGACTCCGAGCAGTACTTC. Its translation is CASSRDRDSEQYF.

The J gene is TRBJ1-5, the V gene TRBV19, with 9 bases identical to TRBD1. Germline V lookup: CDR1 LNHDA, CDR2 SQIVND (reference sequence). CDR3 size: 16 residues. With 7 bases clipped from V and 0 bases from J, the junction kept 7 bases outside the gene matches. The CDR3 DNA is TGTGCCAGTACGGACAGGGGAGGATATAGCAATCAGCCCCAGCATTTT. Its protein product is CASTDRGGYSNQPQHF.

Only a few counts were recorded for this clone. The rearrangement links TRBV3-1 (or the pseudogene TRBV3-2) to TRBJ1-5; D possibly corresponds to TRBD1 (5 bases). The V gene lost 1 base and the J gene lost 2 bases, with 6 bases spanning the gap. Germline CDR1 reads LGHDT; CDR2 reads YNNKEL (reference sequence). The CDR3 sequence is 14 residues long. CDR3: CASSQGRGNQPQHF. DNA of the CDR3: TGTGCCAGCAGCCAAGGCAGGGGCAATCAGCCCCAGCATTTT.

CDR3 loop: CATSRARQGDEKLFF. CDR3 nucleotide sequence: TGTGCCACCAGCAGGGCCCGACAGGGAGATGAAAAACTGTTTTTT. This chain uses TRBV15 with TRBJ1-4, with 7 bases matching TRBD1. Germline lookup yields CDR1 LNHNV and CDR2 YYDKDF (reference sequence). The CDR3 loop spans 15 amino acids. Unmatched junction bases numbered 7, after V lost 3 bases and J lost 6 bases. Full variable domain (rest looked up from reference TRBV15 and TRBJ1-4): DAMVIQNPRYQVTQFGKPVTLSCSQTLNHNVMYWYQQKSSQAPKLLFHYYDKDFNNEADTPDNFQSRRPNTSFCFLDIRSPGLGDTAMYLCATSRARQGDEKLFFGSGTQLSVL.

The rearrangement joins TRBV10-2 to TRBJ2-1, with D possibly matching TRBD2 (5 bases). Germline CDR1 WSHSY, CDR2 SAAADI. Trimming cost V 6 bases and J 8 bases, with 17 bases left between them. The CDR3 loop spans 14 amino acids. The CDR3 DNA follows: TGCGCCAGCAGCGCTAGCCCGGATCATTATGAGCAGTTCTTC. This encodes CASSASPDHYEQFF.

This clone appeared a single time. V is TRBV2 and J is TRBJ2-5; D uncertain. Trimming left V 3 bases short and J 4 bases short, with 9 bases between. The CDR3 contains 13 residues. CDR1 SNHLY and CDR2 FYNNEI come from the germline V gene. CDR3 loop: CASSDTDGETQYF. CDR3 sequence (DNA): TGTGCCAGCAGTGATACAGACGGAGAGACCCAGTACTTC. Variable domain in full (rest from reference TRBV2 and TRBJ2-5): EPEVTQTPSHQVTQMGQEVILRCVPISNHLYFYWYRQILGQKVEFLVSFYNNEISEKSEIFDDQFSVERPDGSNFTLKIRSTKLEDSAMYFCASSDTDGETQYFGPGTRLLVL.

The chain's CDR3 is CASSSYRVRGNNEQFF. DNA of the CDR3: TGTGCCAGCAGTTCATACAGGGTTCGGGGAAACAATGAGCAGTTCTTC. The genes are TRBV28 and TRBJ2-1; possibly TRBD1 for D (6 bases). Looked up from germline, CDR1 is MDHEN and CDR2 is SYDVKM. The CDR3 length is 16 residues. V was pared by 4 bases and J by 5 bases, with 18 bases between.

The V call is TRBV28, the J call TRBJ1-1; no clear D. Germline V gene data show CDR1 as MDHEN and CDR2 as SYDVKM. Trimming left V 6 bases short and J 0 bases short, with 5 bases between. The CDR3 consists of 12 residues. CDR3 region: CASRLMNTEAFF. DNA for the CDR3: TGTGCCAGCAGGCTAATGAACACTGAAGCTTTCTTT.

CDR3 sequence reads: CASSQGTRETQYF. The CDR3 DNA reads TGTGCCAGCAGCCAAGGTACTAGAGAGACCCAGTACTTC. This chain links TRBV3-1 (or the pseudogene TRBV3-2) with TRBJ2-5; weak D call: TRBD2 (5 bases). Trimming removed 1 base from V and 4 bases from J, with 7 bases in between. The germline gives CDR1 LGHDT, CDR2 YNNKEL (reference sequence). The CDR3 is made up of 13 amino acids.

V and J are TRBV10-1 and TRBJ2-2, with D uncertain. Germline CDR1 and CDR2: WNHNN and SYGVQD (reference sequence). V was clipped by 5 bases and J by 1 base, with 5 bases between them. This CDR3 is built from 13 residues. CDR3 nucleotides: TGCGCCAGCAGTCTGCGGAACACCGGGGAGCTGTTTTTT. It yields the protein CASSLRNTGELFF.

The chain employs TRBV7-9 and TRBJ2-5, with D possibly being TRBD2 (5 bases). V lost 2 bases and J lost 2, with 9 bases in between. This CDR3 has 14 amino acids. Germline V lookup: CDR1 SEHNR, CDR2 FQNEAQ (reference sequence). For the CDR3, the DNA is TGTGCCAGCAGCTTAACCGGAGGTCAAGAGACCCAGTACTTC. Its protein is CASSLTGGQETQYF.

The rearrangement joins TRBV4-2 to TRBJ2-2; 9 positions match TRBD1. Germline loops: CDR1 LGHNA, CDR2 YNFKEQ. V lost 4 bases and J lost 5; bases outside the gene matches: 2. The length of the CDR3 is 14 residues. CDR3 loop: CASSLGQGTGELFF. For the CDR3, the DNA is TGTGCCAGCAGCCTAGGACAGGGGACCGGGGAGCTGTTTTTT.

The genes are TRBV28 and TRBJ2-5; TRBD1 aligns across 9 bases. The germline V gene has CDR1 MDHEN and CDR2 SYDVKM. V lost 2 bases, J lost 2 bases, and 0 bases stayed unmatched. The CDR3 sequence is 14 residues long. The CDR3 spells CASSLGTGQETQYF. The CDR3 DNA reads TGTGCCAGCAGTTTAGGGACAGGGCAAGAGACCCAGTACTTC.